This T cell receptor (beta chain) was obtained from a study of T cells in tumors after PD-1 blockade. Sequencing used immunoSEQ multiplex PCR; TCRdb keeps in-frame clones, though not all of them. This sample carries around 35,000 clones, around 72% of them seen once, and the ten largest clones take under 50%. Germline V CDR1 and CDR2: SGHTA, FQGNSA. This CDR3 has 18 amino acids. V lost 1 base, J lost 7 bases, and 16 bases stayed unmatched. The J gene is TRBJ2-7, the V gene TRBV7-2, with 10 bases matching TRBD2. This sample comprised PBMCs, obtained after anti-PD-1 treatment. This receptor was taken from a human donor with basal cell carcinoma. The CDR3 DNA sequence: TGTGCCAGCAGCTTAGGATTTAGGGGTCTAGCGGGAGTCGGTGAGCAGTACTTC. Its protein product is CASSLGFRGLAGVGEQYF.